This T cell receptor (beta chain) is drawn from a study of beta chain features in type 1 diabetes. Study observations and caveats: Equally in patients and controls, shorter templates might have been favored by PCR. The naive, central memory and Treg TCRB repertoires showed an apparent similarity that was greater among patients than among healthy donors. TCRB CDR3s were moderately but significantly shorter in Type 1 diabetes patients in all four CD4+ subsets.

The study reverse transcribed the entire isolated RNA, so it sequenced expressed TCRB transcripts. Samples of naive, central memory and regulatory T cells yielded a mean of about 3.8 million reads. Clones were read by immunoSEQ multiplex PCR, and TCRdb kept only the in-frame ones, dropping some. This sample has 500,000 to 650,000 clones, with 12% found just once. This clone showed up just a few times. Antigen specificity is unknown. The trim removed 1 base at V and 4 bases at J, leaving 11 bases unmatched. The CDR3 covers 17 residues. Germline V gene data show CDR1 as GTSNPN and CDR2 as SVGIG (reference sequence).

The chain couples TRBV30 to TRBJ1-4, with TRBD1 matching over 8 bases. The receptor comes from a man aged 25 to 45 with type 1 diabetes. The sequenced sample was naive CD4+ T cells from blood. The CDR3: CAWSGRRTGRGNEKLFF. CDR3 nucleotide sequence: TGTGCCTGGAGTGGACGCCGGACAGGGAGGGGTAATGAAAAACTGTTTTTT.